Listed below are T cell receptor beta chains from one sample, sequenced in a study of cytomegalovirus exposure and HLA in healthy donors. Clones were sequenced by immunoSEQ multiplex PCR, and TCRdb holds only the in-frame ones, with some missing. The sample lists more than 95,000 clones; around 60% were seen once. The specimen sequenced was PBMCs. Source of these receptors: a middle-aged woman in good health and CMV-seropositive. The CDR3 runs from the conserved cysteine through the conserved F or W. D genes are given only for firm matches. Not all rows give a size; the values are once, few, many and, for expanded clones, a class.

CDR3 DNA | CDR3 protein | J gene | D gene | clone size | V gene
TGTGCCAGTAGTGGTCAGGGGGCGGCCTACGAGCAGTACTTC | CASSGQGAAYEQYF | TRBJ2-7 | TRBD1 | few | TRBV19
TGTGCCAGCAGAATCCGGGCAGGGTTTGCCAAAAACATTCAGTACTTC | CASRIRAGFAKNIQYF | TRBJ2-4 | NA | NA | TRBV5-6
TGTGCCAGCAGCTTGGCCTTTGGTCAGGCGTACTACGAGCAGTACTTC | CASSLAFGQAYYEQYF | TRBJ2-7 | NA | NA | TRBV5-5
TGCGCCAGCAGCCAAGGGTTCCGTGAGGGACTAGCGGGAGGGGCCTCCTACGAGCAGTACTTC | CASSQGFREGLAGGASYEQYF | TRBJ2-7 | TRBD2 | NA | TRBV4-3
TGCGCCAGCAGCCAAGAAAGGGGACTAGCGGGAGGTAGTTCGGATACGCAGTATTTT | CASSQERGLAGGSSDTQYF | TRBJ2-3 | TRBD2 | NA | TRBV4-3
TGTGCCAGCAGCTTAAGTATGGGGGCGGATCAGCCCCAGCATTTT | CASSLSMGADQPQHF | TRBJ1-5 | NA | NA | TRBV7-9
TGTGCCAGTAGGAGCGACAGGGGTTATTCCACCGGGGAGCTGTTTTTT | CASRSDRGYSTGELFF | TRBJ2-2 | TRBD1 | NA | TRBV19
TGTGCCACCTCAGGGGGCTTAGTCAATCAGCCCCAGCATTTT | CATSGGLVNQPQHF | TRBJ1-5 | TRBD1 | NA | TRBV15
TGTTCCAGCAGCTTAGGCCCAGGCCCCAATCAGCCCCAGCATTTT | CSSSLGPGPNQPQHF | TRBJ1-5 | NA | NA | TRBV7-6
TGTGCCAGCAGTTTATTCCCTAGCGGGAGGGTTTTAACCGGGGAGCTGTTTTTT | CASSLFPSGRVLTGELFF | TRBJ2-2 | TRBD2 | few | TRBV27
TGTGCCAGCAGCATACAGACAGCTTCGGGCACTGAAGCTTTCTTT | CASSIQTASGTEAFF | TRBJ1-1 | NA | NA | TRBV11-2
TGTGCCTGGAGAGCTACTAGGAGACGTCGAGGGACCCAGTACTTC | CAWRATRRRRGTQYF | TRBJ2-5 | NA | few | TRBV30
TGTGCCAGCAGCTTACTGGCGGGACCCTACAATGAGCAGTTCTTC | CASSLLAGPYNEQFF | TRBJ2-1 | NA | NA | TRBV7-9
TGTGCCAGCAGCTTCTTTGGAGGGGCAAGCGGGGAGCTGTTTTTT | CASSFFGGASGELFF | TRBJ2-2 | NA | NA | TRBV7-8
TGTGCCAGCAGCTTAGGCCGACGCGGCTCTAGCACAGATACGCAGTATTTT | CASSLGRRGSSTDTQYF | TRBJ2-3 | NA | NA | TRBV7-2
TGTGCCAGCTCACCAGGTTTCGCTAGCGGGAGTATCCGCTCCTACGAGCAGTACTTC | CASSPGFASGSIRSYEQYF | TRBJ2-7 | TRBD2 | NA | TRBV18
TGTGCCAGCAGCGTAGTATTCACAGATACGCAGTATTTT | CASSVVFTDTQYF | TRBJ2-3 | NA | NA | TRBV9
TGTGCCAGCAGACCCAGGGTAAACACCGGGGAGCTGTTTTTT | CASRPRVNTGELFF | TRBJ2-2 | NA | few | TRBV5-4
TGTGCCAGCAGTGATTGGGACAGGGCGGACACTGAAGCTTTCTTT | CASSDWDRADTEAFF | TRBJ1-1 | TRBD1 | few | TRBV2
TGTGCCAGCAGCGGGAGCTCAAATGAGCAGTTCTTC | CASSGSSNEQFF | TRBJ2-1 | NA | NA | TRBV9
TGTGCCATCAGTACCCCCGGACAGGGCTACATCTCTGGGGCCAACGTCCTGACTTTC | CAISTPGQGYISGANVLTF | TRBJ2-6 | TRBD1 | NA | TRBV10-3